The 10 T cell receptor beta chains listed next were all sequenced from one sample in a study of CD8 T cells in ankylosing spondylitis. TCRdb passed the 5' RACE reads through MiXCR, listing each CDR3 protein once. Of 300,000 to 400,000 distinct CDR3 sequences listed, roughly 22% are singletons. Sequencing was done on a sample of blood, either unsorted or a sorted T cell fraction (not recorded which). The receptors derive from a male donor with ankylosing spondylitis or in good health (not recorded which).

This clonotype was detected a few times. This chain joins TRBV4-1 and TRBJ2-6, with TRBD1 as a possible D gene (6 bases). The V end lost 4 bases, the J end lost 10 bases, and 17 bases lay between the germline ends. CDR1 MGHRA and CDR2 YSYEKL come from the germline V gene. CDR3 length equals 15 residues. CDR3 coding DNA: TGCGCCAGCAGCCCTACGACAGGCCTCAGAAACGTCCTGACTTTC. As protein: CASSPTTGLRNVLTF.

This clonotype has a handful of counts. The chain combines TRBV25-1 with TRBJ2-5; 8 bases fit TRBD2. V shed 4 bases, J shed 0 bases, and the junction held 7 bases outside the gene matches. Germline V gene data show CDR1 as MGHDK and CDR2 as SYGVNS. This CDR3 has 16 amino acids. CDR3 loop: CASSGVWTSNQETQYF. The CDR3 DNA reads TGTGCCAGCAGTGGGGTCTGGACTAGCAACCAAGAGACCCAGTACTTC. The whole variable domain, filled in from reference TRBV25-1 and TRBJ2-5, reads EADIYQTPRYLVIGTGKKITLECSQTMGHDKMYWYQQDPGMELHLIHYSYGVNSTEKGDLSSESTVSRIRTEHFPLTLESARPSHTSQYLCASSGVWTSNQETQYFGPGTRLLVL.

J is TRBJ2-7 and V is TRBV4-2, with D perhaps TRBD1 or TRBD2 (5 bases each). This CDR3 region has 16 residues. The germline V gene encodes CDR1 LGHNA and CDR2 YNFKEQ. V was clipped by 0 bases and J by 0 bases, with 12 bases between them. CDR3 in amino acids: CASSQEQAGSSYEQYF. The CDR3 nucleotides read TGTGCCAGCAGCCAAGAGCAGGCAGGGAGCTCCTACGAGCAGTACTTC.

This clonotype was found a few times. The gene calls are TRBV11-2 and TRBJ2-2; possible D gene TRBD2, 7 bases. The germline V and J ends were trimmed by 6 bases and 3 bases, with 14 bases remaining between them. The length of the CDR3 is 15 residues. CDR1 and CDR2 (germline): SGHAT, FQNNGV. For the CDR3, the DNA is TGTGCCAGCAGACCGCGGGGGCCTGACACCGGGGAGCTGTTTTTT. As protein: CASRPRGPDTGELFF. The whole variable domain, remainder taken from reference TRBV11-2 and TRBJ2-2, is EAGVAQSPRYKIIEKRQSVAFWCNPISGHATLYWYQQILGQGPKLLIQFQNNGVVDDSQLPKDRFSAERLKGVDSTLKIQPAKLEDSAVYLCASRPRGPDTGELFFGEGSRLTVL.

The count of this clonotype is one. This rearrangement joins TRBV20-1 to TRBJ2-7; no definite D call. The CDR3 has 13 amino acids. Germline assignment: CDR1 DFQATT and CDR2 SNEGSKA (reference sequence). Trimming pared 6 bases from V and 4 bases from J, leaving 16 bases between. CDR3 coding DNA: TGCAGTGCGGACGCCCACCTGACTTACGAGCAGTACTTC. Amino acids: CSADAHLTYEQYF.

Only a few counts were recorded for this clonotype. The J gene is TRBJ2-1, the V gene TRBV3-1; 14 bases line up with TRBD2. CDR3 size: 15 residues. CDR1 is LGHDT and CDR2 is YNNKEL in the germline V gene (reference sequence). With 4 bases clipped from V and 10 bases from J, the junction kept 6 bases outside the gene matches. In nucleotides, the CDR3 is TGTGCCAGCAGCCCAGGGGGACTAGCGGGGGCCGAGCAGTTCTTC. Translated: CASSPGGLAGAEQFF.

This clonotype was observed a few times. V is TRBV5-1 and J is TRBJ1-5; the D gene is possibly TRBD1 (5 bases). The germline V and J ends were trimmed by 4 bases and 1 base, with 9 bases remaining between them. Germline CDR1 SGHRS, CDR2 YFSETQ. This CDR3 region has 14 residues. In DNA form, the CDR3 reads TGCGCCAGCAGCGAGGGACCCAGCAATCAGCCCCAGCATTTT. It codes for CASSEGPSNQPQHF.

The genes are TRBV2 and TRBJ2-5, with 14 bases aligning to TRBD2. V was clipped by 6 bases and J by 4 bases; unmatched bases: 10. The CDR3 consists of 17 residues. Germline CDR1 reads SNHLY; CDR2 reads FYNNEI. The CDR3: CASSVFSGTSGGETQYF. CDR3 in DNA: TGTGCCAGCAGCGTTTTCTCCGGGACTAGCGGGGGAGAGACCCAGTACTTC.

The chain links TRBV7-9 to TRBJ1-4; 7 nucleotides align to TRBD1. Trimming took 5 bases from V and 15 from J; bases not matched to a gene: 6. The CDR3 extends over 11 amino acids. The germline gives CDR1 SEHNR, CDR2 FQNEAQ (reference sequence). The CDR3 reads CASSPGQVVFF. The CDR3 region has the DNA TGTGCCAGCAGCCCCGGACAGGTTGTGTTTTTT.

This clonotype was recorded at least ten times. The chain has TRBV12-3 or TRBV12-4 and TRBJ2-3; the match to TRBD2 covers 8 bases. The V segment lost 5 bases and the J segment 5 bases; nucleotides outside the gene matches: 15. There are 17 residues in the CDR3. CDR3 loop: CASSPLRAGGAEDTQYF. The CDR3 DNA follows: TGTGCCAGCAGTCCGCTGCGGGCCGGGGGGGCTGAAGATACGCAGTATTTT.